One sample yielded the 21 T cell receptor beta chains listed below, sequenced in a study of human T cells and chemical hapten exposure. TCRdb re-analysed the RACE reads in MiXCR, keeping a single row per CDR3 protein. The sample has around 340,000 distinct CDR3 sequences; about 7% are singletons. Time point indicated: patch test 1, 2 weeks after DPC sensitization. Treatment denoted: therapeutic diphenylcyclopropenone sensitization with weekly scalp DPC. The sequenced sample was whole blood, obtained in connection with sensitization to the hapten diphenylcyclopropenone (DPC). All receptors come from a woman between 18 and 30 years old with alopecia areata. Some clones in this sample may be carry-over from other donors' samples.

The chain has TRBV12-3 or TRBV12-4 and TRBJ2-1; D gene ambiguous. V was cut by 7 bases and J by 2 bases, with 12 bases left in between. This CDR3 has 14 amino acids. This chain's CDR3 is CASTTEVAYNEQFF. The CDR3 region has the DNA TGTGCCAGCACCACAGAAGTAGCCTACAATGAGCAGTTCTTC.

There are a few counts of this clonotype. The V call is TRBV20-1, the J call TRBJ1-5; D perhaps matches TRBD1 (5 bases). Germline values: CDR1 DFQATT, CDR2 SNEGSKA (reference sequence). With 0 bases removed from V and 0 bases from J, the gap between germline ends came to 12 bases. The CDR3 runs 16 residues. CDR3 protein: CSARDGTKYSNQPQHF. In DNA, the CDR3 is TGCAGTGCTAGAGACGGGACCAAATATAGCAATCAGCCCCAGCATTTT.

This clonotype was counted between two and nine times. J is TRBJ1-1 and V is TRBV3-1; 7 bases map to TRBD1. With 1 base clipped from V and 0 bases from J, the junction kept 8 bases outside the gene matches. Germline V CDR1 and CDR2: LGHDT, YNNKEL (reference sequence). The CDR3 runs 17 residues. The CDR3: CASSQVRRDRVNTEAFF. In nucleotides, the CDR3 is TGTGCCAGCAGCCAAGTTAGAAGAGACAGGGTGAACACTGAAGCTTTCTTT.

In regard to this clonotype: Because it lacks the conserved phenylalanine or tryptophan at the end, this CDR3 is likely a read error. The V call is TRBV20-1, the J call TRBJ1-1, with D tentatively TRBD1 (5 bases). Germline CDR1 reads DFQATT; CDR2 reads SNEGSKA (reference sequence). The CDR3 extends over 12 amino acids. Trimming left V 5 bases short and J 5 bases short, with 12 bases between. CDR3 sequence: CSAQGEGTEAFL. CDR3 bases: TGCAGTGCTCAGGGCGAGGGAACTGAAGCTTTCCTT.

V gene TRBV2 combines with J gene TRBJ1-2, with D tentatively TRBD1 (5 bases). V was trimmed by 7 bases and J by 8 bases, leaving 17 bases between them. The germline V gene encodes CDR1 SNHLY and CDR2 FYNNEI. This CDR3 spans 13 amino acids. The CDR3 region has the DNA TGTGCCAGCATTAAACAGGCCAGAGGAGGCTACACCTTC. This gives the protein CASIKQARGGYTF.

This clonotype has only a few counts. V and J are TRBV12-3 or TRBV12-4 and TRBJ2-7; possible D gene TRBD2, 7 bases. V was cut by 3 bases and J by 7 bases, with 13 bases left in between. The CDR3 contains 13 residues. The CDR3 protein is CASSFRGAGEQYF. The DNA of the CDR3 is TGTGCCAGCAGTTTCCGGGGGGCGGGGGAGCAGTACTTC.

This clonotype was seen more than once but under ten times. This chain joins TRBV28 and TRBJ2-1; perhaps D is TRBD1 or TRBD2 (5 bases each). CDR1 and CDR2 (germline): MDHEN, SYDVKM. The CDR3 totals 15 residues. Deletions cut 4 bases from V and 6 bases from J, with 16 bases between. The CDR3 nucleotides read TGTGCCAGCAGTTCCCCGGGGCCCTGGAGCAATGAGCAGTTCTTC. Protein sequence: CASSSPGPWSNEQFF.

This clonotype was counted a few times. The chain carries TRBV7-3 and TRBJ2-5, with 14 bases fitting TRBD2. V shed 3 bases and J 0 bases; nucleotides not matched to a gene: 9. Germline lookup yields CDR1 SGHTA and CDR2 FQGTGA. CDR3 length: 19 amino acids. The CDR3 here is CASSLKRTSGGKYQETQYF. DNA of the CDR3: TGTGCCAGCAGCTTGAAACGGACTAGCGGGGGGAAGTACCAAGAGACCCAGTACTTC. Full variable domain (remainder filled in from reference TRBV7-3 and TRBJ2-5): GAGVSQTPSNKVTEKGKYVELRCDPISGHTALYWYRQSLGQGPEFLIYFQGTGAADDSGLPNDRFFAVRPEGSVSTLKIQRTERGDSAVYLCASSLKRTSGGKYQETQYFGPGTRLLVL.

The chain is built from TRBV28 and TRBJ1-1, with a possible D match to TRBD1 (5 bases). The CDR3 has 15 amino acids. V lost 6 bases and J lost 0, with 14 bases in between. The germline CDR1 and CDR2 sequences are MDHEN and SYDVKM. The CDR3, as DNA: TGTGCCAGCAGCTTGGCGGGACGGATGAACACTGAAGCTTTCTTT. Translation gives CASSLAGRMNTEAFF.

This clonotype was seen many times. V gene TRBV6-2 or TRBV6-3 combines with J gene TRBJ1-1; D not certain. The CDR3 runs 16 residues. Germline V gene sequence: CDR1 MNHEY, CDR2 SVGEGT. V lost 2 bases to trimming and J lost 1 base, with 14 bases between them. The CDR3 protein is CASSYPSTIRNTEAFF. Written as DNA, the CDR3 is TGTGCCAGCAGTTACCCATCAACGATCCGGAACACTGAAGCTTTCTTT.

Only a few counts were recorded for this clonotype. The chain has TRBV6-1 and TRBJ2-6, with D possibly matching TRBD1 (6 bases). Deletions cut 6 bases from V and 0 bases from J, with 9 bases between. This CDR3 is built from 15 residues. Germline CDR1 reads MNHNS; CDR2 reads SASEGT. CDR3 nucleotide sequence: TGTGCCAGCAGCGCGGACAGCTCTGGGGCCAACGTCCTGACTTTC. It codes for CASSADSSGANVLTF.

The chain carries TRBV12-3 or TRBV12-4 and TRBJ1-6; D unresolved. The V end lost 2 bases, the J end lost 10 bases, and 12 bases lay between the germline ends. The CDR3 is made up of 14 amino acids. Here the CDR3 reads CASSLSGIRSPLHF. CDR3 coding DNA: TGTGCCAGCAGTTTATCAGGAATTCGGTCACCCCTCCACTTT.

The CDR3 coding sequence is TGTGCCAGCATCAGAGGAAATTTGGGCAATCAGCCCCAGCATTTT. Its translation is CASIRGNLGNQPQHF. The chain joins TRBV6-6 to TRBJ1-5; unclear D gene. V lost 7 bases to trimming and J lost 2 bases, with 15 bases between them. The length of the CDR3 is 15 residues. Per germline, CDR1 MNHNY and CDR2 SVGAGI (reference sequence).

Many counts were recorded for this clonotype. The chain's CDR3 is CASSYSTRGEQYF. CDR3 in DNA: TGTGCCAGCAGTTACTCGACGCGGGGCGAGCAGTACTTC. The chain couples TRBV6-5 to TRBJ2-7, with a weak D call TRBD2 (6 bases). The V gene lost 0 bases and the J gene lost 6 bases, with 9 bases spanning the gap. This CDR3 region has 13 residues. In germline, CDR1 is MNHEY, CDR2 SVGAGI.

The sample holds many counts of this clonotype. The chain uses TRBV29-1 and TRBJ1-5, with D maybe TRBD1 (5 bases). Looked up from germline, CDR1 is SQVTM and CDR2 is ANQGSEA. This CDR3 has 13 amino acids. The germline V and J ends were trimmed by 6 bases and 6 bases, with 15 bases remaining between them. Here the CDR3 DNA reads TGCAGCGTGGGGGAGGTAGAGACTCAGCCCCAGCATTTT. Its translation: CSVGEVETQPQHF. The full variable domain, its missing parts supplied by reference TRBV29-1 and TRBJ1-5, is SAVISQKPSRDICQRGTSLTIQCQVDSQVTMMFWYRQQPGQSLTLIATANQGSEATYESGFVIDKFPISRPNLTFSTLTVSNMSPEDSSIYLCSVGEVETQPQHFGDGTRLSIL.

The chain carries TRBV10-3 and TRBJ1-5; TRBD1 matches 7 bases. Germline V gene lookup returns CDR1 ENHRY and CDR2 SYGVKD. With V trimmed by 4 bases and J by 0 bases, 3 bases remained unmatched. This CDR3 is built from 15 residues. The CDR3 here is CAISAGTVSNQPQHF. Here the CDR3 DNA reads TGTGCCATCAGTGCCGGGACAGTTAGCAATCAGCCCCAGCATTTT.

This clonotype was found many times. The chain couples TRBV28 to TRBJ2-3; D perhaps matches TRBD2 (6 bases). This CDR3 is 15 amino acids long. The ends were cut back, 3 bases at V and 2 bases at J, with 12 bases in the middle. CDR1 is MDHEN and CDR2 is SYDVKM in the germline V gene. The CDR3 DNA follows: TGTGCCAGCAGTTTTGCGGGGCCGCTCACAGATACGCAGTATTTT. Protein: CASSFAGPLTDTQYF.

This clonotype has a handful of counts. This rearrangement joins TRBV6-2 or TRBV6-3 to TRBJ1-5; D is undetermined. In germline, CDR1 is MNHEY, CDR2 SVGEGT. Trimming left V 2 bases short and J 3 bases short, with 8 bases between. This CDR3 spans 14 amino acids. The CDR3 spells CASSYGQTNQPQHF. The DNA of the CDR3 is TGTGCCAGCAGTTACGGGCAAACCAATCAGCCCCAGCATTTT.

This clonotype has at least ten counts. J is TRBJ1-2 and V is TRBV29-1; D is perhaps TRBD1 (6 bases). The germline V and J ends were trimmed by 7 bases and 7 bases, with 16 bases remaining between them. Germline CDR1 SQVTM, CDR2 ANQGSEA. The CDR3 covers 12 residues. The CDR3 DNA reads TGCAGCGGCGTCACACAGGGTGGTGGCTACACCTTC. Translating it yields CSGVTQGGGYTF. Looking up the rest from reference TRBV29-1 and TRBJ1-2 gives the full variable domain: SAVISQKPSRDICQRGTSLTIQCQVDSQVTMMFWYRQQPGQSLTLIATANQGSEATYESGFVIDKFPISRPNLTFSTLTVSNMSPEDSSIYLCSGVTQGGGYTFGSGTRLTVV.

This clonotype was seen at least ten times. The rearrangement uses TRBV28 and TRBJ2-7; D gene ambiguous. V was clipped by 5 bases and J by 3 bases, with 17 bases between them. This CDR3 region has 15 residues. From germline, CDR1 is MDHEN and CDR2 SYDVKM. DNA of the CDR3: TGTGCCAGCAGTCCCCCCGACTCCGCAGGCTACGAGCAGTACTTC. Translation gives CASSPPDSAGYEQYF.

This clonotype was detected only a few times. A read error may be the cause here, since a much bigger clone is one base away. This chain connects TRBV7-2 to TRBJ1-5; D unclear. V was pared by 5 bases and J by 5 bases, with 13 bases between. The CDR3 is made up of 14 amino acids. From germline, CDR1 is SGHTA and CDR2 FQGNSA. In DNA form, the CDR3 reads TGTGCCAGCAGCAAAACGGGATCCCATCAGCCCCAGCATTTT. This codes for CASSKTGSHQPQHF.